A single sample is the source of the 12 T cell receptor beta chains below, sequenced in a study of cytomegalovirus exposure and HLA in healthy donors. The PCR ran on 60 Vbeta and 13 Jbeta primers. Some clones are missing from TCRdb's copy, which holds only in-frame ones; the method was immunoSEQ multiplex PCR. The sample yields some 140,000 clones, about 74% seen once. What was sequenced was PBMCs. These TCRs come from a man between 18 and 29 years old in good health and CMV-seropositive.

This clone was picked up a small number of times. The genes are TRBV6-5 and TRBJ1-1, with D tentatively TRBD1 (5 bases). CDR1 is MNHEY, CDR2 SVGAGI, per germline. CDR3 length: 14 residues. The V end lost 5 bases, the J end lost 4 bases, and 14 bases lay between the germline ends. CDR3 sequence: CASSPPGGSTEAFF. The CDR3 region has the DNA TGTGCCAGCAGTCCTCCGGGGGGGAGCACTGAAGCTTTCTTT.

This clone was found a few times. The chain employs TRBV5-4 and TRBJ2-2; maybe TRBD2 (7 bases). The CDR3 is 16 residues long. V lost 6 bases and J lost 1, with 16 bases in between. Germline values: CDR1 SGHNT, CDR2 YYREEE (reference sequence). Here the CDR3 DNA reads TGTGCCAGCACCTCACGGGGGGCTTGGAACACCGGGGAGCTGTTTTTT. Amino acids: CASTSRGAWNTGELFF.

The chain has TRBV27 and TRBJ2-1, with TRBD1 matching 8 bases. This CDR3 comprises 12 residues. The ends lost 5 bases at V and 10 bases at J; junction bases unmatched: 4. CDR1 is MNHEY, CDR2 SMNVEV, per germline (reference sequence). The CDR3 reads CASSMTGEEQFF. For the CDR3, the DNA is TGTGCCAGCAGTATGACAGGGGAAGAGCAGTTCTTC.

This clone has a handful of counts. The rearrangement links TRBV29-1 to TRBJ2-7; no clear D gene. From germline, CDR1 is SQVTM and CDR2 ANQGSEA. V lost 8 bases to trimming and J lost 2 bases, with 16 bases between them. This CDR3 is built from 13 residues. The CDR3 DNA sequence: TGCAGCCCCTCGACTCGTCGCACCTACGAGCAGTACTTC. Translation gives CSPSTRRTYEQYF.

This chain uses TRBV10-1 with TRBJ2-1, with 7 bases identical to TRBD2. V was clipped by 6 bases and J by 0 bases; unmatched bases: 5. The CDR3 totals 15 residues. Germline V gene lookup returns CDR1 WNHNN and CDR2 SYGVQD (reference sequence). The CDR3, as DNA: TGCGCCAGCAGAAGACTAGCCGCCTCCTACAATGAGCAGTTCTTC. Translated: CASRRLAASYNEQFF.

J is TRBJ2-2 and V is TRBV5-1, with 9 bases that match TRBD2. Trimming cost V 2 bases and J 0 bases; bases outside gene matches: 5. The CDR3 is made up of 17 amino acids. CDR1 SGHRS and CDR2 YFSETQ come from the germline V gene. The CDR3 spells CASSLLAGVANTGELFF. Written as DNA, the CDR3 is TGCGCCAGCAGCTTATTAGCGGGGGTCGCGAACACCGGGGAGCTGTTTTTT.

The V call is TRBV29-1, the J call TRBJ1-1, with D possibly matching TRBD1 (6 bases). V was cut by 5 bases and J by 3 bases, with 13 bases left in between. The CDR3 is made up of 13 amino acids. CDR1 is SQVTM and CDR2 is ANQGSEA in the germline V gene. As DNA, the CDR3 is TGCAGCGTTCACAGGGTGGGGGACACTGAAGCTTTCTTT. This sequence encodes CSVHRVGDTEAFF.

The J gene is TRBJ2-7, the V gene TRBV29-1; 8 bases map to TRBD2. Looked up from germline, CDR1 is SQVTM and CDR2 is ANQGSEA. The CDR3 loop spans 13 amino acids. The V gene end was trimmed by 6 bases and the J gene end by 1 base; junction bases not matched to a gene: 5. The CDR3 spells CSVTGTSSYEQYF. Here the CDR3 DNA reads TGCAGCGTAACCGGGACTAGTTCCTACGAGCAGTACTTC.

This chain connects TRBV29-1 to TRBJ2-5, with TRBD1 identical over 8 bases. This CDR3 comprises 11 residues. Per germline, CDR1 SQVTM and CDR2 ANQGSEA. Trimming removed 6 bases from V and 5 bases from J; junction bases left unmatched: 2. The CDR3 protein is CSVRTGETQYF. CDR3 bases: TGCAGCGTGAGGACAGGGGAGACCCAGTACTTC.

The chain combines TRBV5-5 with TRBJ2-7; 8 bases are shared with TRBD1. After removal of 4 bases from V and 5 bases from J, the junction contained 11 bases not matched to a gene. The germline gives CDR1 SGHKS, CDR2 YYEKEE (reference sequence). The CDR3 has 15 residues. The CDR3 DNA follows: TGTGCCAGCAGCCTAGGACAGGGAAGTTGGAACGAGCAGTACTTC. Its translation is CASSLGQGSWNEQYF.

V gene TRBV18 combines with J gene TRBJ2-1; the D is unclear. In germline, CDR1 is KGHSH, CDR2 LQKENI. Trimming took off 3 bases at V and 0 bases at J, with 3 bases between the two ends. This CDR3 spans 13 amino acids. CDR3 sequence (DNA): TGTGCCAGCTCACCGAGCTCCTACAATGAGCAGTTCTTC. This sequence encodes CASSPSSYNEQFF. Drawing the rest from reference TRBV18 and TRBJ2-1, the complete variable domain is NAGVMQNPRHLVRRRGQEARLRCSPMKGHSHVYWYRQLPEEGLKFMVYLQKENIIDESGMPKERFSAEFPKEGPSILRIQQVVRGDSAAYFCASSPSSYNEQFFGPGTRLTVL.

The chain recombines TRBV28 with TRBJ1-1; TRBD1 matches 11 bases. In germline, CDR1 is MDHEN, CDR2 SYDVKM. This CDR3 comprises 15 residues. V shed 4 bases and J 4 bases; nucleotides not matched to a gene: 5. In DNA, the CDR3 is TGTGCCAGCAGTTGGGGGACAGGGGGTGCCACTGAAGCTTTCTTT. It translates to CASSWGTGGATEAFF. The full variable domain, rest sourced from reference TRBV28 and TRBJ1-1, is DVKVTQSSRYLVKRTGEKVFLECVQDMDHENMFWYRQDPGLGLRLIYFSYDVKMKEKGDIPEGYSVSREKKERFSLILESASTNQTSMYLCASSWGTGGATEAFFGQGTRLTVV.